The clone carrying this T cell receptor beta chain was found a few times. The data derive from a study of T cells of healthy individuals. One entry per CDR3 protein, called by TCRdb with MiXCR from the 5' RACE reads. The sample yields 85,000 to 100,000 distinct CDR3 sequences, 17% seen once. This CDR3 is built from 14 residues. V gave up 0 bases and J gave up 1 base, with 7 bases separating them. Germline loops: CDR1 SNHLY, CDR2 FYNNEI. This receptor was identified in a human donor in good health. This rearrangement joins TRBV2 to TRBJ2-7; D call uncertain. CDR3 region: CASSEAYSSYEQYF. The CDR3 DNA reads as TGTGCCAGCAGTGAAGCTTACAGTTCCTACGAGCAGTACTTC.